Listed below are T cell receptor beta chains from one sample, sequenced in a study of CD4+ T cells in melanoma. TCRdb's copy holds only in-frame clones and misses some; the assay was immunoSEQ multiplex PCR. The table shows 120,000 to 150,000 clones, with about nine tenths occurring only once. These receptors were taken from a human donor with melanoma. The CDR3 runs from the conserved cysteine through the conserved F or W. The order of the fields is CDR3 DNA, CDR3 protein, J gene, clone size, V gene, D gene, CDR3 length. The D gene is left open where the match is weak. The size entry is marked missing in some rows and otherwise reads once, few, many or a size class.

CDR3 DNA: TGCGCCAGCAGGATGGGGGACAGGGAGAACACTGAAGCTTTCTTT; CDR3 protein: CASRMGDRENTEAFF; J gene: TRBJ1-1; clone size: .; V gene: TRBV5-1; D gene: TRBD1; CDR3 length: 15
CDR3 DNA: TGTGCCAGCAGCTTTTCCGGGACCCTAACTGAAGCTTTCTTT; CDR3 protein: CASSFSGTLTEAFF; J gene: TRBJ1-1; clone size: .; V gene: TRBV7-2; D gene: .; CDR3 length: 14
CDR3 DNA: TGTGCCACCAGCCCCGGGGGGGGCGTGGGCTACACCTTC; CDR3 protein: CATSPGGGVGYTF; J gene: TRBJ1-2; clone size: .; V gene: TRBV15; D gene: .; CDR3 length: 13
CDR3 DNA: TGTGCCAGCAGCGGGACCCCCCTTGGTCAGCCCCAGCATTTT; CDR3 protein: CASSGTPLGQPQHF; J gene: TRBJ1-5; clone size: .; V gene: TRBV5-8; D gene: .; CDR3 length: 14
CDR3 DNA: TGTGCCAGCAGTGAACAGCGGGGGGCCATAGATACGCAGTATTTT; CDR3 protein: CASSEQRGAIDTQYF; J gene: TRBJ2-3; clone size: .; V gene: TRBV2; D gene: TRBD2; CDR3 length: 15
CDR3 DNA: TGTGCCAGCAGTCCCTACGAGGCATCTCGGTATGGCTACACCTTC; CDR3 protein: CASSPYEASRYGYTF; J gene: TRBJ1-2; clone size: .; V gene: TRBV7-8; D gene: .; CDR3 length: 15
CDR3 DNA: TGTGCCAGCAGCTTCGATCTGTCCTATGGCTACACCTTC; CDR3 protein: CASSFDLSYGYTF; J gene: TRBJ1-2; clone size: .; V gene: TRBV7-9; D gene: .; CDR3 length: 13
CDR3 DNA: TGTGCCAGCAGCCTATGGACAGTGGAGGGATACAATGAGCAGTTCTTC; CDR3 protein: CASSLWTVEGYNEQFF; J gene: TRBJ2-1; clone size: .; V gene: TRBV5-5; D gene: .; CDR3 length: 16
CDR3 DNA: TGTGCCAGCAGCCGAACCGGGACACTAAACACAGATACGCAGTATTTT; CDR3 protein: CASSRTGTLNTDTQYF; J gene: TRBJ2-3; clone size: .; V gene: TRBV7-2; D gene: .; CDR3 length: 16
CDR3 DNA: TGCGCCAGCCGCACACAACCGGACGGGAAGAACACTGAAGCTTTCTTT; CDR3 protein: CASRTQPDGKNTEAFF; J gene: TRBJ1-1; clone size: .; V gene: TRBV5-1; D gene: .; CDR3 length: 16
CDR3 DNA: TGCGCCAGCAGCCCTAAACCTTGGGGGGAGACCACTGAAGCTTTCTTT; CDR3 protein: CASSPKPWGETTEAFF; J gene: TRBJ1-1; clone size: .; V gene: TRBV4-1; D gene: .; CDR3 length: 16
CDR3 DNA: TGTGCCAGCAAGGGGAATCCGGGACAGGGCTATTATGGCTACACCTTC; CDR3 protein: CASKGNPGQGYYGYTF; J gene: TRBJ1-2; clone size: .; V gene: TRBV2; D gene: TRBD1; CDR3 length: 16
CDR3 DNA: TGTGCCAGCAGCCAAGACCGGCTCCTTAATGAGCAGTTCTTC; CDR3 protein: CASSQDRLLNEQFF; J gene: TRBJ2-1; clone size: .; V gene: TRBV14; D gene: .; CDR3 length: 14
CDR3 DNA: TGCGCCAGCACGACCAACGACGCTCACACTGAAGCTTTCTTT; CDR3 protein: CASTTNDAHTEAFF; J gene: TRBJ1-1; clone size: few; V gene: TRBV5-1; D gene: .; CDR3 length: 14
CDR3 DNA: TGTGCCAGCAGCCTCCAGAGGACAAGTACAGAAGCTTTCTTT; CDR3 protein: CASSLQRTSTEAFF; J gene: TRBJ1-1; clone size: .; V gene: TRBV6-1; D gene: .; CDR3 length: 14
CDR3 DNA: TGTGCCAGCAGCCGGACTAGCGGGGTGACAGATACGCAGTATTTT; CDR3 protein: CASSRTSGVTDTQYF; J gene: TRBJ2-3; clone size: .; V gene: TRBV7-9; D gene: TRBD2; CDR3 length: 15
CDR3 DNA: TGTGCCAGCAGCTTGACGGGGCCTCTCTATGGCTACACCTTC; CDR3 protein: CASSLTGPLYGYTF; J gene: TRBJ1-2; clone size: once; V gene: TRBV5-4; D gene: .; CDR3 length: 14
CDR3 DNA: TGCAGCGTTCTAGAGGGGATTTCGAGCTACACCTTC; CDR3 protein: CSVLEGISSYTF; J gene: TRBJ1-2; clone size: .; V gene: TRBV29-1; D gene: .; CDR3 length: 12
CDR3 DNA: TGTGCCAGCAGTGATGGCGTCCAGCATTTT; CDR3 protein: CASSDGVQHF; J gene: TRBJ1-5; clone size: .; V gene: TRBV2; D gene: .; CDR3 length: 10
CDR3 DNA: TGCGCCAGCAGCTTGGCCCCTAGCGGGGGGTTCAATGAGCAGTTCTTC; CDR3 protein: CASSLAPSGGFNEQFF; J gene: TRBJ2-1; clone size: .; V gene: TRBV5-1; D gene: TRBD2; CDR3 length: 16
CDR3 DNA: TGTGCCAGCAGCTCTAGCGGGGGGCAGTACGAGCAGTACTTC; CDR3 protein: CASSSSGGQYEQYF; J gene: TRBJ2-7; clone size: .; V gene: TRBV7-9; D gene: TRBD2; CDR3 length: 14
CDR3 DNA: TGTGCCAGCAGTGATCAGGGGGCTGGTGGCTACACCTTC; CDR3 protein: CASSDQGAGGYTF; J gene: TRBJ1-2; clone size: .; V gene: TRBV2; D gene: TRBD1; CDR3 length: 13
CDR3 DNA: TGTGCCAGCAGTATAATGGACAGCACTAGCACAGATACGCAGTATTTT; CDR3 protein: CASSIMDSTSTDTQYF; J gene: TRBJ2-3; clone size: .; V gene: TRBV2; D gene: .; CDR3 length: 16
CDR3 DNA: TGTGCCAGCAGTGCGGCCGGGACCGCTAGCTCCTACGAGCAGTACTTC; CDR3 protein: CASSAAGTASSYEQYF; J gene: TRBJ2-7; clone size: .; V gene: TRBV6-6; D gene: .; CDR3 length: 16
CDR3 DNA: TGTGCCAGCTCACCGGGGGACAGCCGAGACTATGGCTACACCTTC; CDR3 protein: CASSPGDSRDYGYTF; J gene: TRBJ1-2; clone size: .; V gene: TRBV18; D gene: TRBD1; CDR3 length: 15
CDR3 DNA: TGTGCCAGCAGTTACAGGTCGGAGGCATCTAACTATGGCTACACCTTC; CDR3 protein: CASSYRSEASNYGYTF; J gene: TRBJ1-2; clone size: .; V gene: TRBV6-6; D gene: .; CDR3 length: 16
CDR3 DNA: TGTGCCAGCAGCCAAGGGTTCGCGGATACGCAGTATTTT; CDR3 protein: CASSQGFADTQYF; J gene: TRBJ2-3; clone size: .; V gene: TRBV7-3; D gene: .; CDR3 length: 13
CDR3 DNA: TGTGCCAGCAGTGATGAGGGGCGGGAGACCCAGTACTTC; CDR3 protein: CASSDEGRETQYF; J gene: TRBJ2-5; clone size: .; V gene: TRBV2; D gene: .; CDR3 length: 13
CDR3 DNA: TGTGCCAGCAGCCACCTAGGACAGGGTGGCAATCAGCCCCAGCATTTT; CDR3 protein: CASSHLGQGGNQPQHF; J gene: TRBJ1-5; clone size: .; V gene: TRBV4-2; D gene: TRBD1; CDR3 length: 16
CDR3 DNA: TGTGCCTGGAGGTGGACAGGCGAGCCCACAGATACGCAGTATTTT; CDR3 protein: CAWRWTGEPTDTQYF; J gene: TRBJ2-3; clone size: once; V gene: TRBV30; D gene: TRBD1; CDR3 length: 15
CDR3 DNA: TGTGCCAGCAGTGGTCGACTTCCGGGAGAGCAGTACTTC; CDR3 protein: CASSGRLPGEQYF; J gene: TRBJ2-7; clone size: .; V gene: TRBV6-1; D gene: .; CDR3 length: 13
CDR3 DNA: TGTGCCAGCAGTGAAGTAGCGGGGCCGTCCTACGAGCAGTACTTC; CDR3 protein: CASSEVAGPSYEQYF; J gene: TRBJ2-7; clone size: .; V gene: TRBV6-1; D gene: TRBD2; CDR3 length: 15
CDR3 DNA: TGTGCCATCCTGGACAGGGGTAGAAATGAGCAGTTCTTC; CDR3 protein: CAILDRGRNEQFF; J gene: TRBJ2-1; clone size: .; V gene: TRBV10-3; D gene: TRBD1; CDR3 length: 13
CDR3 DNA: TGTGCCTGGAGTGTTCAAGGGTACTATGGCTACACCTTC; CDR3 protein: CAWSVQGYYGYTF; J gene: TRBJ1-2; clone size: .; V gene: TRBV30; D gene: .; CDR3 length: 13